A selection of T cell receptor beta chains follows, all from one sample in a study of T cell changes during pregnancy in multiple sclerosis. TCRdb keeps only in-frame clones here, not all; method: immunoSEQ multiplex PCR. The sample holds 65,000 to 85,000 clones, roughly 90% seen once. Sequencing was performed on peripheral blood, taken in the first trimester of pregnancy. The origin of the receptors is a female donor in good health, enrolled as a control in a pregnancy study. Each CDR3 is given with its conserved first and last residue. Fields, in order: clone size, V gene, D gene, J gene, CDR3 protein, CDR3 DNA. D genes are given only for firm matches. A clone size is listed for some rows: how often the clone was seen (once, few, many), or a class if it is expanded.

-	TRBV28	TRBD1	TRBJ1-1	CASSIQGVNTEAFF	TGTGCCAGCAGTATACAGGGGGTGAACACTGAAGCTTTCTTT
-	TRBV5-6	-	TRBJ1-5	CASSPGSNQPQHF	TGTGCCAGCAGCCCCGGTAGCAATCAGCCCCAGCATTTT
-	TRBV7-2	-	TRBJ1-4	CASSLVADEKLFF	TGTGCCAGCAGCTTAGTGGCAGATGAAAAACTGTTTTTT
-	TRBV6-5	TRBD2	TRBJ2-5	CASSYSNGGVQETQYF	TGTGCCAGCAGTTACTCGAACGGGGGGGTCCAAGAGACCCAGTACTTC
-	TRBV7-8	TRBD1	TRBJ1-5	CASSFDRGNQPQHF	TGTGCCAGCAGCTTCGACAGGGGCAATCAGCCCCAGCATTTT
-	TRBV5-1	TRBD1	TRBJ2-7	CASSPEATLRDSSYEQYF	TGCGCCAGCAGCCCCGAGGCCACCTTAAGGGACAGCTCCTACGAGCAGTACTTC
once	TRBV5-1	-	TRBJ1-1	CASSEWRGVGEAFF	TGCGCCAGCAGCGAGTGGAGAGGAGTGGGTGAAGCTTTCTTT
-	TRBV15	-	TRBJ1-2	CATSRSGTNYGYTF	TGTGCCACCAGCCGTTCGGGGACTAACTATGGCTACACCTTC
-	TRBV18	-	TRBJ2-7	CASSPPALQFLSYEQYF	TGTGCCAGCTCACCACCGGCTTTGCAGTTCCTCTCCTACGAGCAGTACTTC
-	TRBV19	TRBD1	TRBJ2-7	CASSIMGQGYEQYF	TGTGCCAGTAGTATAATGGGACAGGGCTACGAGCAGTACTTC
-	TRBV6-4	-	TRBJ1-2	CASRPYLQGNYGYTF	TGTGCCAGCAGACCCTACCTACAGGGAAACTATGGCTACACCTTC
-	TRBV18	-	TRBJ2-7	CASSAGAYEQYF	TGTGCCAGCTCAGCAGGGGCCTACGAGCAGTACTTC
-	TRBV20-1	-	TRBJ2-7	CSATGIYEQYF	TGCAGTGCCACAGGGATTTACGAGCAGTACTTC
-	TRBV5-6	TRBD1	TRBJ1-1	CASSQIMGQGAEKTEAFF	TGTGCCAGCAGTCAGATCATGGGACAGGGGGCGGAAAAAACTGAAGCTTTCTTT
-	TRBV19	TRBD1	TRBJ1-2	CASSIPGQGAFGNYGYTF	TGTGCCAGTAGTATCCCGGGACAGGGGGCGTTTGGTAACTATGGCTACACCTTC
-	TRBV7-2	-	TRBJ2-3	CASSRLGADTQYF	TGTGCCAGCAGTCGACTAGGAGCAGATACGCAGTATTTT
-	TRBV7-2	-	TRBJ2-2	CASSLESPPGELFF	TGTGCCAGCAGCTTAGAAAGCCCCCCCGGGGAGCTGTTTTTT
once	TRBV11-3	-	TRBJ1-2	CASSLDHETDVRHGYTF	TGTGCCAGCAGCTTAGATCATGAGACAGACGTACGGCATGGCTACACCTTC
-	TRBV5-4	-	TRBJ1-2	CASSGGTDYGYTF	TGTGCCAGCAGCGGCGGGACGGACTATGGCTACACCTTC
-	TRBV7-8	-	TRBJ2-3	CASSLRLGTDTQYF	TGTGCCAGCAGCTTGAGACTTGGCACAGATACGCAGTATTTT
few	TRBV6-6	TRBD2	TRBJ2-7	CASSREGHEQYF	TGTGCCAGCAGTCGGGAGGGTCACGAGCAGTACTTC
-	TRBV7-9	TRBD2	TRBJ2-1	CASSFAGGAYNEQFF	TGTGCCAGCAGCTTTGCGGGGGGCGCCTACAATGAGCAGTTCTTC
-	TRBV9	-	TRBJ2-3	CASRTAGLSTDTQYF	TGTGCCAGCAGGACCGCGGGGCTTAGCACAGATACGCAGTATTTT
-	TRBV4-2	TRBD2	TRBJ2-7	CASSSVGGLAGVEQYF	TGTGCCAGCAGCTCTGTTGGAGGGCTAGCGGGGGTCGAGCAGTACTTC
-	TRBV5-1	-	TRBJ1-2	CASSLAQGPGGNYGYTF	TGCGCCAGCAGCTTGGCCCAGGGTCCCGGGGGAAACTATGGCTACACCTTC
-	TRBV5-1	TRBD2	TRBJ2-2	CASSLTSGSGTGELFF	TGCGCCAGCAGCTTAACTAGCGGGAGTGGCACCGGGGAGCTGTTTTTT
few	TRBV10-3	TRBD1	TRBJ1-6	CAISEQGAGGSPLHF	TGTGCCATCAGCGAACAGGGGGCAGGCGGTTCACCCCTCCACTTT
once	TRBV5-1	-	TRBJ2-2	CASSLAGGVGTGELFF	TGCGCCAGCAGCTTGGCCGGAGGGGTCGGGACCGGGGAGCTGTTTTTT
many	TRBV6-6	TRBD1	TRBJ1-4	CASRDTGVGDEKLFF	TGTGCCAGCAGGGACACAGGGGTAGGGGATGAAAAACTGTTTTTT
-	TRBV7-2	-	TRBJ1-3	CASRPGSGNTIYF	TGTGCCAGCAGACCGGGCTCTGGAAACACCATATATTTT
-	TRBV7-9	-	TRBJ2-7	CASSSVAPGEQYF	TGTGCCAGCAGCTCGGTCGCACCTGGCGAGCAGTACTTC
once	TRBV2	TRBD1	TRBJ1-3	CASSEGTGLPGNTIYF	TGTGCCAGCAGTGAAGGGACAGGGTTACCTGGAAACACCATATATTTT
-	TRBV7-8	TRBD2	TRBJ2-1	CASSHGTSGSGNEQFF	TGTGCCAGCAGCCACGGGACTAGCGGGAGCGGGAATGAGCAGTTCTTC
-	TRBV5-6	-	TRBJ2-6	CASSLRGSGANVLTF	TGTGCCAGCAGCTTGAGGGGCTCTGGGGCCAACGTCCTGACTTTC
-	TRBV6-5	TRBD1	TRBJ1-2	CASSPGQQVYGYTF	TGTGCCAGCAGCCCGGGACAGCAAGTGTATGGCTACACCTTC
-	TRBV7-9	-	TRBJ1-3	CASSLEPGYAGNTIYF	TGTGCCAGCAGCTTAGAGCCAGGTTATGCTGGAAACACCATATATTTT
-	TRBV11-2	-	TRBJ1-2	CASSLGTSNYGYTF	TGTGCCAGCAGCTTAGGGACATCTAACTATGGCTACACCTTC
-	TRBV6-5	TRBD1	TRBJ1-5	CASSLGTGGQPQHF	TGTGCCAGCAGTTTAGGGACAGGTGGACAGCCCCAGCATTTT
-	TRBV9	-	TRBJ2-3	CASSPRGAPSSTDTQYF	TGTGCCAGCAGCCCCCGTGGGGCCCCATCTAGCACAGATACGCAGTATTTT
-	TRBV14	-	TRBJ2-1	CASSRLRVPRHNEQFF	TGTGCCAGCAGCCGGCTCCGGGTCCCCAGACACAATGAGCAGTTCTTC
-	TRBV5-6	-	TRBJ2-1	CASSLRGAGNEQFF	TGTGCCAGCAGCTTGCGTGGGGCCGGCAATGAGCAGTTCTTC
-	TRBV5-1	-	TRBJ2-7	CASSFGSGQLSSYEQYF	TGCGCCAGCAGCTTTGGGAGCGGTCAGTTGAGCTCCTACGAGCAGTACTTC